This T cell receptor beta chain emerged from a study of technical replicates of blood from four donors. Method: immunoSEQ multiplex PCR; TCRdb's copy keeps in-frame clones and lacks some. The data contain under 90,000 clones, 93% of them seen just once; the ten biggest clones take up less than 0.3%. Germline assignment: CDR1 LNHDA and CDR2 SQIVND (reference sequence). Trimming cost V 5 bases and J 4 bases; bases outside gene matches: 11. CDR3 size: 16 residues. The sequence was collected from a human donor in good health. The sequenced material came from T cells isolated from PBMCs. V and J are TRBV19 and TRBJ1-2, with 9 positions matching TRBD1. This CDR3 reads CASSPRGTGNIYGYTF. CDR3 nucleotide sequence: TGTGCCAGTAGTCCTAGGGGGACAGGGAATATCTATGGCTACACCTTC.